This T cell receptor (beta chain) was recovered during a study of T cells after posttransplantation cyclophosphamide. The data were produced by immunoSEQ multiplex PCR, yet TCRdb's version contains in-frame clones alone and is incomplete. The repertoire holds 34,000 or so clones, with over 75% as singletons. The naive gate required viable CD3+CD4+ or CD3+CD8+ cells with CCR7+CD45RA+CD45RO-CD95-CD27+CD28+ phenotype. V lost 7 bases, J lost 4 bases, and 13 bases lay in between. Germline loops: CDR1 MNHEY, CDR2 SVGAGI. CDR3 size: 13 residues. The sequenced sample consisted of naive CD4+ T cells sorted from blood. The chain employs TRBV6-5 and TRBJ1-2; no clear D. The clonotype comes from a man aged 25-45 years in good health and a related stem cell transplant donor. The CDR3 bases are TGTGCCAGCACAACGGGGAGCCCCTATGGCTACACCTTC. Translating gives CASTTGSPYGYTF.